The TCR beta chain described here comes from a study of Graves' ophthalmopathy and Graves' hyperthyroidism. TCR beta CDR3 regions were amplified from RNA transcripts. RT-PCR was first run with HTBI primers, then multiplex PCR in a second round. TCRdb re-derived calls from the multiplex PCR reads in MiXCR, one entry per CDR3 protein. The data show around 16,000 distinct CDR3 sequences, 46% seen once. Concerning this clonotype itself: Its target is unknown.

No ophthalmopathy within 18 months of follow-up signified stable hyperthyroidism. The hyperthyroidism patients, aged 18 to 65, had been newly diagnosed, with under 2 months' duration. Study-wide findings and caveats: Blood contained most expanded thyroid clonotypes exceeding 0.001 frequency.

The CDR3 runs to 14 residues. V lost 7 bases and J 1 base, leaving 11 bases between the germline ends. Specimen: peripheral blood. The genes are TRBV12-3 or TRBV12-4 and TRBJ1-5, with D maybe TRBD1 (5 bases). This TCR was sampled from a woman in her forties with stable Graves' hyperthyroidism. The CDR3: CASTLGGSNQPQHF. In DNA, the CDR3 is TGTGCCAGCACCTTGGGGGGAAGCAATCAGCCCCAGCATTTT.